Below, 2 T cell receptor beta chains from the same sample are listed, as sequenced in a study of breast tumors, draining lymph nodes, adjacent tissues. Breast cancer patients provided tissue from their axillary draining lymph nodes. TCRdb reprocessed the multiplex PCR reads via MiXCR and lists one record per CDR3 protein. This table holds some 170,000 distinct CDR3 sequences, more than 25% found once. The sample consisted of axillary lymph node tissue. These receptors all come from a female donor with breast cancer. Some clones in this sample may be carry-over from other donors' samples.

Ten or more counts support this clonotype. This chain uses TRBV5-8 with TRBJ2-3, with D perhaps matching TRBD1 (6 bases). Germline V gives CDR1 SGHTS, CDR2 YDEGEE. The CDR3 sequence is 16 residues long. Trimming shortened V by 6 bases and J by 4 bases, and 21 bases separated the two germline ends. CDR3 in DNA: TGTGCCAGCACCCTGGCGTGGGAGCAGGGGTCAGATACGCAGTATTTT. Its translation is CASTLAWEQGSDTQYF.

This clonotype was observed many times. The CDR3 DNA sequence: TGTGCCAGTAGTATATCGCTGGGGGGTGAGCAGTTCTTC. Translated: CASSISLGGEQFF. This chain joins TRBV19 and TRBJ2-1, with D possibly matching TRBD2 (6 bases). The germline V gene has CDR1 LNHDA and CDR2 SQIVND (reference sequence). This CDR3 is built from 13 residues. V was shortened by 2 bases and J by 9 bases, with 11 bases between the two germline ends.